What follows is one TCR beta chain and its context. Its antigen is still unknown. TCRdb itself ran the multiplex PCR reads through MiXCR, one entry per CDR3 protein. This table holds around 130,000 distinct CDR3 sequences, 21% found once. Samples came from axillary lymph nodes draining the breast cancer. The entry originates in a study of breast tumors, draining lymph nodes, adjacent tissues. Study findings and constraints: The data were judged consistent with most tumor T cells coming from lymph node and expanding in tumor. Compared with lymph nodes, tumors were less diverse; compared with nontumor tissue, more. Luminal-like breast cancer showed significantly higher tumor–nontumor repertoire similarity than basal-like. The lymph node origin of tumor T cells was framed as consistent with a hypothesis, not demonstrated.

Per germline, CDR1 MDHEN and CDR2 SYDVKM. Deletions cut 3 bases from V and 8 bases from J, with 16 bases between. The CDR3 extends over 14 amino acids. This clonotype originated in a female donor with breast cancer. Some clones in this sample may be carry-over from other donors' samples. Sequencing input: axillary lymph node tissue. The rearrangement links TRBV28 to TRBJ1-2, with D possibly matching TRBD1 (6 bases). The CDR3 nucleotides read TGTGCCAGCAGTTTTAGTGGCCGGGGGCGAGGCTACACCTTC. Translation: CASSFSGRGRGYTF.